The 21 T cell receptor beta chains reported below all come from one sample, sequenced in a study of shared clonotypes between healthy human individuals. Repertoires were generated with immunoSEQ multiplex PCR, while TCRdb's copy carries only in-frame clones and drops some. The sample consists of about 1 million clones, about three quarters of them appearing once. Source material: memory CD4+ T cells sorted from blood. The subset here: CD45RA-negative fraction. Receptor source: a man between 18 and 29 years old in good health.

Details on this clone: This sample also contains other DNA sequences that code for the same CDR3. The chain recombines TRBV5-1 with TRBJ2-7; 9 bases match TRBD1. V dropped 4 bases and J dropped 1; count of bases not matched to a gene: 6. The CDR3 has 15 residues. Looked up from germline, CDR1 is SGHRS and CDR2 is YFSETQ. The CDR3 reads CASSPGQGRSYEQYF. The CDR3 bases are TGCGCCAGCAGCCCCGGACAGGGGAGATCCTACGAGCAGTACTTC.

The V gene is TRBV11-3, the J gene TRBJ1-4; D unclear. The V end lost 0 bases, the J end lost 1 base, and 9 bases lay between the germline ends. This CDR3 region has 16 residues. Looked up from germline, CDR1 is SGHNT and CDR2 is YENEEA. The CDR3 here is CASSLDLVGTNEKLFF. In DNA form, the CDR3 reads TGTGCCAGCAGCTTAGATCTGGTGGGAACTAATGAAAAACTGTTTTTT. The variable domain in full, with the rest retrieved from reference TRBV11-3 and TRBJ1-4, is EAGVVQSPRYKIIEKKQPVAFWCNPISGHNTLYWYLQNLGQGPELLIRYENEEAVDDSQLPKDRFSAERLKGVDSTLKIQPAELGDSAVYLCASSLDLVGTNEKLFFGSGTQLSVL.

This clone occurred a few times. The rearrangement links TRBV2 to TRBJ1-1; no clear D gene. V dropped 8 bases and J dropped 2 bases, with 9 bases sitting between them. The CDR3 consists of 12 residues. Germline V gives CDR1 SNHLY, CDR2 FYNNEI. The CDR3 loop is CASAIGNTEAFF. The CDR3 region has the DNA TGTGCCAGCGCTATTGGAAACACTGAAGCTTTCTTT.

In this sample, this clone turned up once. The chain carries TRBV19 and TRBJ2-1, with TRBD2 matching over 10 bases. Per the germline V gene, CDR1 is LNHDA and CDR2 is SQIVND (reference sequence). The V segment lost 6 bases and the J segment 3 bases; nucleotides outside the gene matches: 2. The CDR3 runs to 14 residues. This CDR3 is CASRASGSYNEQFF. The CDR3 DNA follows: TGTGCCAGTAGGGCTAGCGGGAGCTACAATGAGCAGTTCTTC. The full variable domain, in which reference TRBV19 and TRBJ2-1 provide the parts outside the CDR3, is DGGITQSPKYLFRKEGQNVTLSCEQNLNHDAMYWYRQDPGQGLRLIYYSQIVNDFQKGDIAEGYSVSREKKESFPLTVTSAQKNPTAFYLCASRASGSYNEQFFGPGTRLTVL.

This clone was seen a few times. The V gene is TRBV4-2, the J gene TRBJ2-1; TRBD2 aligns across 14 bases. The CDR3 contains 18 residues. The germline CDR1 and CDR2 sequences are LGHNA and YNFKEQ. Unmatched junction bases numbered 8, after V lost 0 bases and J lost 7 bases. This CDR3 is CASSQDRTSGGPGNEQFF. The CDR3 DNA reads TGTGCCAGCAGCCAAGACCGGACTAGCGGGGGGCCTGGGAATGAGCAGTTCTTC.

This clone was detected a few times. The chain couples TRBV9 to TRBJ1-5; no definite D call. Between the trimmed V and J ends, which lost 0 bases and 3 bases, there was a span of 7 bases. The CDR3 length is 14 residues. Germline CDR1 is SGDLS and CDR2 is YYNGEE. CDR3 protein: CASSVASNNQPQHF. Written as DNA, the CDR3 is TGTGCCAGCAGCGTAGCCAGTAACAATCAGCCCCAGCATTTT.

This chain links TRBV5-1 with TRBJ2-2; 9 positions agree with TRBD1. The CDR3 covers 14 residues. Germline values: CDR1 SGHRS, CDR2 YFSETQ. V trimming: 7 bases; J trimming: 5 bases; junction bases outside the gene matches: 6. The CDR3 loop is CASQTGQGTGELFF. Here the CDR3 DNA reads TGCGCCAGCCAAACCGGACAGGGGACCGGGGAGCTGTTTTTT.

As to this clone: The identical CDR3 is also encoded by other nucleotide sequences in the sample. The V and J genes are TRBV6-5 and TRBJ2-1; 9 positions agree with TRBD2. This CDR3 has 15 amino acids. V was clipped by 2 bases and J by 6 bases; unmatched bases: 5. Germline V CDR1 and CDR2: MNHEY, SVGAGI. CDR3 protein: CASSYGTSSINEQFF. The CDR3 DNA sequence: TGTGCCAGCAGTTACGGGACTAGCTCAATCAATGAGCAGTTCTTC.

The rearrangement joins TRBV2 to TRBJ2-7; perhaps TRBD2 as D (5 bases). The CDR3 totals 12 residues. The germline V and J ends were trimmed by 6 bases and 12 bases, with 18 bases remaining between them. Per germline, CDR1 SNHLY and CDR2 FYNNEI. The DNA for the CDR3 is TGTGCCAGCAGGAGAGGGTCGCCAGCACGGTACTTC. This sequence encodes CASRRGSPARYF.

This clone has more than one count but fewer than ten. The V and J genes are TRBV11-3 and TRBJ2-4; 7 bases line up with TRBD1. There are 16 residues in the CDR3. Germline V gene data show CDR1 as SGHNT and CDR2 as YENEEA. V shed 1 base and J 8 bases; nucleotides not matched to a gene: 11. CDR3 residues: CASSLGQGVPLDIQYF. The DNA for the CDR3 is TGTGCCAGCAGCTTAGGACAGGGTGTTCCCTTAGACATTCAGTACTTC.

J is TRBJ2-5 and V is TRBV7-9; a possible D gene is TRBD2 (5 bases). The end of the DNA is better explained by TRBJ2-7, so the J call may be wrong. Germline CDR1 SEHNR, CDR2 FQNEAQ (reference sequence). The CDR3 has 15 residues. The CDR3 DNA is TGTGCCAGCAGCCCTACCAGTGAGGGCTCCTACGAGCAGTACTTC. This encodes CASSPTSEGSYEQYF.

The chain employs TRBV11-2 and TRBJ1-3, with D maybe TRBD1 (6 bases). The CDR3 extends over 14 amino acids. In germline, CDR1 is SGHAT, CDR2 FQNNGV. The V and J ends lost 5 bases and 4 bases respectively, with 12 bases between them. The CDR3: CASSDRRRGNTIYF. The DNA of the CDR3 is TGTGCCAGCAGCGACAGGCGAAGAGGAAACACCATATATTTT. Variable domain in full (rest from reference TRBV11-2 and TRBJ1-3): EAGVAQSPRYKIIEKRQSVAFWCNPISGHATLYWYQQILGQGPKLLIQFQNNGVVDDSQLPKDRFSAERLKGVDSTLKIQPAKLEDSAVYLCASSDRRRGNTIYFGEGSWLTVV.

The V call is TRBV5-4, the J call TRBJ2-5; D is unclear. V lost 5 bases and J lost 5, with 19 bases in between. This CDR3 spans 15 amino acids. Looked up from germline, CDR1 is SGHNT and CDR2 is YYREEE (reference sequence). CDR3 region: CASSPKQISGETQYF. The CDR3 DNA reads TGTGCCAGCAGTCCGAAACAGATTAGTGGGGAGACCCAGTACTTC.

The V and J genes are TRBV5-1 and TRBJ1-4; 10 nucleotides line up with TRBD1. Trimming took 5 bases from V and 7 from J; bases not matched to a gene: 11. CDR3 length: 16 residues. Germline assignment: CDR1 SGHRS and CDR2 YFSETQ. The CDR3 sequence is CASRTGGAGYSEKLFF. The CDR3 region has the DNA TGCGCCAGCAGGACAGGGGGCGCGGGGTACAGTGAAAAACTGTTTTTT. The full variable domain, rest sourced from reference TRBV5-1 and TRBJ1-4, is KAGVTQTPRYLIKTRGQQVTLSCSPISGHRSVSWYQQTPGQGLQFLFEYFSETQRNKGNFPGRFSGRQFSNSRSEMNVSTLELGDSALYLCASRTGGAGYSEKLFFGSGTQLSVL.

This chain joins TRBV2 and TRBJ2-3; 15 positions agree with TRBD2. Losses at the gene ends were 6 bases for V and 0 bases for J; bases not matched to a gene: 4. The CDR3 runs 17 residues. Germline CDR1 and CDR2: SNHLY and FYNNEI. The CDR3 protein is CASRGTSGGPSTDTQYF. For the CDR3, the DNA is TGTGCCAGCAGGGGGACTAGCGGGGGGCCAAGCACAGATACGCAGTATTTT.

A few counts support this clone. This chain connects TRBV6-1 to TRBJ1-5, with D hard to call. Trimming left V 4 bases short and J 7 bases short, with 11 bases between. The V gene's germline CDR1 is MNHNS and CDR2 SASEGT. This CDR3 comprises 13 residues. As DNA, the CDR3 is TGTGCCAGCAGTGCCCTTACAAACCAGCCCCAGCATTTT. Residues: CASSALTNQPQHF.

The CDR3 region has the DNA TGTGCCAGCAGTGTAGGGTTGGGCTACACCTTC. Residues: CASSVGLGYTF. The rearrangement joins TRBV2 to TRBJ1-2; D unclear. Germline lookup yields CDR1 SNHLY and CDR2 FYNNEI. CDR3 length: 11 amino acids. Trimming left V 4 bases short and J 8 bases short, with 8 bases between.

On this clone: Compared with germline, one end of the junction differs, possibly owing to a read error. The chain employs TRBV6-6 and TRBJ2-7; D is ambiguous. CDR3 length: 11 residues. Per the germline V gene, CDR1 is MNHNY and CDR2 is SVGAGI (reference sequence). The CDR3 here is CASSYSHEQYF. The CDR3, as DNA: TGTGCCAGCAGTTACTCCCACGAGCAGTACTTC.

The rearrangement uses TRBV28 and TRBJ2-1, with 11 positions matching TRBD2. The germline gives CDR1 MDHEN, CDR2 SYDVKM. This CDR3 is built from 14 residues. The V gene end was trimmed by 3 bases and the J gene end by 12 bases; junction bases not matched to a gene: 7. The CDR3 sequence: CASSLISGGAPQFF. The CDR3 DNA sequence: TGTGCCAGCAGTTTGATTAGCGGGGGGGCCCCGCAGTTCTTC.

This clone was observed a single time. The rearrangement joins TRBV11-2 to TRBJ2-5; D is perhaps TRBD2 (5 bases). In germline, CDR1 is SGHAT, CDR2 FQNNGV. Trimming took 5 bases from V and 7 from J, leaving 8 bases between them. The CDR3 contains 11 residues. Written as DNA, the CDR3 is TGTGCCAGCAGCCGGGGTGGGACCCAGTACTTC. Protein: CASSRGGTQYF.

The chain has TRBV5-8 and TRBJ1-5, with 10 bases lining up with TRBD1. CDR3 length equals 18 residues. Trimming removed 6 bases from V and 0 bases from J; junction bases left unmatched: 12. The germline gives CDR1 SGHTS, CDR2 YDEGEE. The CDR3 here is CASTKKRTGGVSNQPQHF. DNA for the CDR3: TGTGCCAGCACCAAAAAGAGGACAGGGGGGGTTAGCAATCAGCCCCAGCATTTT.